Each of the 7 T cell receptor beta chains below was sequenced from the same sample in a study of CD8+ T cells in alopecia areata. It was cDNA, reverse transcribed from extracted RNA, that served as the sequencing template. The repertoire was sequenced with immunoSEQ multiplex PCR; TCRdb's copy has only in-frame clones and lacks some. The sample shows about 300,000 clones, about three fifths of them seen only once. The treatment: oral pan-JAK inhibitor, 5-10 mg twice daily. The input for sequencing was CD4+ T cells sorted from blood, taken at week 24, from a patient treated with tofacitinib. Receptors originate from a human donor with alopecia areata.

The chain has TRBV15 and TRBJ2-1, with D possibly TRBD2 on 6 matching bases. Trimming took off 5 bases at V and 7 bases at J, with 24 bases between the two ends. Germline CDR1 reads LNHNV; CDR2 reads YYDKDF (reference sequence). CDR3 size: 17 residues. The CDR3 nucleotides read TGTGCCACCAGCCTCCTTCTGGGGGGTATCGTAAGGAATGAGCAGTTCTTC. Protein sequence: CATSLLLGGIVRNEQFF.

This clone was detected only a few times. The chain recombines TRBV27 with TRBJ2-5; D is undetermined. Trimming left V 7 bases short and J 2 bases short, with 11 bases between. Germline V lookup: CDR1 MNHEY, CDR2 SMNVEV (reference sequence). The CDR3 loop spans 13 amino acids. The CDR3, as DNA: TGTGCCAGCAACCCAATTGGGCAAGAGACCCAGTACTTC. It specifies CASNPIGQETQYF.

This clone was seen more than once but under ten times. CDR3 amino acids: CAWSPRMNTEAFF. CDR3 bases: TGTGCCTGGAGTCCACGGATGAACACTGAAGCTTTCTTT. This rearrangement joins TRBV30 to TRBJ1-1; D call uncertain. V was cut by 2 bases and J by 0 bases, with 7 bases left in between. Per germline, CDR1 GTSNPN and CDR2 SVGIG (reference sequence). The CDR3 is made up of 13 amino acids.

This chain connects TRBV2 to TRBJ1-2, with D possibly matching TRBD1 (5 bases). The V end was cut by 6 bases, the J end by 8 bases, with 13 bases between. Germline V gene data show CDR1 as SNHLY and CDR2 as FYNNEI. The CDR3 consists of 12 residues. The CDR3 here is CASSLQGRGYTF. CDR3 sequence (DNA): TGTGCCAGCAGCCTTCAGGGTCGCGGCTACACCTTC.

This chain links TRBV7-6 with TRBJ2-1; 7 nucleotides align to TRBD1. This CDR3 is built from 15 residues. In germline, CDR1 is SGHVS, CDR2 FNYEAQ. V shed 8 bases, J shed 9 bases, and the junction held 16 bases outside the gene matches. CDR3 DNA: TGTGCCAGCGGCTCCACAGGGACAGCCGCTAGTGAGCAGTTCTTC. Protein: CASGSTGTAASEQFF.

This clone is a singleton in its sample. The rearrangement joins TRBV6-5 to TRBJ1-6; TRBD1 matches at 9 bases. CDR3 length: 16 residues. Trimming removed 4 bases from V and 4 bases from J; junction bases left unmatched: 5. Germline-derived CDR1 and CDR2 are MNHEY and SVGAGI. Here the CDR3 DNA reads TGTGCCAGCAGTTCCCACAGGGGGCATTATAATTCACCCCTCCACTTT. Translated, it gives CASSSHRGHYNSPLHF.

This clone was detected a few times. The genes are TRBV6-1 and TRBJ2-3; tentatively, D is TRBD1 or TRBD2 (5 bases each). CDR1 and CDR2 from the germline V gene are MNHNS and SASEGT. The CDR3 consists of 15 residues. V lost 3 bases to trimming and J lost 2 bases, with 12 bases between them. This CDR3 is CASSERGPHTDTQYF. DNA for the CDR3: TGTGCCAGCAGTGAGAGGGGTCCACACACAGATACGCAGTATTTT.